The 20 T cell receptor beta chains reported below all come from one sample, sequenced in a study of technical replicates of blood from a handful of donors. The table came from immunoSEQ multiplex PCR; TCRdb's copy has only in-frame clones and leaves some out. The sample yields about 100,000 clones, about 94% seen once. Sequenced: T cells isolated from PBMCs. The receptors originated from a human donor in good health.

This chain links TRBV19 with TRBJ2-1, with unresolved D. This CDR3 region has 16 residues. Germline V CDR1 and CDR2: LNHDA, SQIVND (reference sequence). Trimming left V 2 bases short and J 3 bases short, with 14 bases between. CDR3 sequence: CASSITGNRVYNEQFF. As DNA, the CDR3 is TGTGCCAGTAGTATAACGGGTAACCGGGTCTACAATGAGCAGTTCTTC.

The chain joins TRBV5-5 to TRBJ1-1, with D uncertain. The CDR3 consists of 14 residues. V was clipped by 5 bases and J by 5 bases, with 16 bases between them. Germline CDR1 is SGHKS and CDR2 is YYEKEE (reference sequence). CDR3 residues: CASRSVSRRTEAFF. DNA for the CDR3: TGTGCCAGCAGGTCCGTTAGCCGAAGAACTGAAGCTTTCTTT.

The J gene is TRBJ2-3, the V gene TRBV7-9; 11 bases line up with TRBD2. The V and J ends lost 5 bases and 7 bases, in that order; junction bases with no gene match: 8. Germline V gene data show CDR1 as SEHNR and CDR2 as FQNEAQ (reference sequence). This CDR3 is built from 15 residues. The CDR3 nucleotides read TGTGCCAGCAGCCGACTAGCGGGAAGCCATCATACGCAGTATTTT. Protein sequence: CASSRLAGSHHTQYF.

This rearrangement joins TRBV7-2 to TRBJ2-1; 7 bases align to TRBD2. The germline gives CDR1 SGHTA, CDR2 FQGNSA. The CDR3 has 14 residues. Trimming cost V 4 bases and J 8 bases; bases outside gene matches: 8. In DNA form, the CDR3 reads TGTGCCAGCAGCTCCGATACTAGCGTTCATGAGCAGTTCTTC. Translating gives CASSSDTSVHEQFF.

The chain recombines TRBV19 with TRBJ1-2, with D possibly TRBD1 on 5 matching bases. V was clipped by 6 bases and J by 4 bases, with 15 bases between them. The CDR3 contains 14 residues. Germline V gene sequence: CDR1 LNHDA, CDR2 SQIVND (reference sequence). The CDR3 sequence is CASSYGTLAYGYTF. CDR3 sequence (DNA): TGTGCCAGTAGCTACGGGACTTTAGCCTATGGCTACACCTTC.

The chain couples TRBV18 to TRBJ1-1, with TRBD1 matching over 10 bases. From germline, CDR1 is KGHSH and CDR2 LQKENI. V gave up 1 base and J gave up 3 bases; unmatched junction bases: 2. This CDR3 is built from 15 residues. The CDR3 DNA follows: TGTGCCAGCTCACCACTGGGACAGGGGTACACTGAAGCTTTCTTT. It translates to CASSPLGQGYTEAFF.

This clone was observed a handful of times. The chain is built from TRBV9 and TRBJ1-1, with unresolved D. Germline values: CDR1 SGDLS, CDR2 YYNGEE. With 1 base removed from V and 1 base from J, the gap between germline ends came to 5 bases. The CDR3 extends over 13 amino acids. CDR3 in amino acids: CASSVTENTEAFF. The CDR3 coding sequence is TGTGCCAGCAGCGTAACAGAGAACACTGAAGCTTTCTTT.

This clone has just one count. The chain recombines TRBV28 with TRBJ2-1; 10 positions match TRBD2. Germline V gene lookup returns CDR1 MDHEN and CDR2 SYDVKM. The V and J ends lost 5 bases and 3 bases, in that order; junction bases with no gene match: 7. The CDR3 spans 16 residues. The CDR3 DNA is TGTGCCAGCAGTGTCACGACTAGCGGGCTCTACAATGAGCAGTTCTTC. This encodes CASSVTTSGLYNEQFF. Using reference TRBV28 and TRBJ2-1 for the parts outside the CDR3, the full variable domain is DVKVTQSSRYLVKRTGEKVFLECVQDMDHENMFWYRQDPGLGLRLIYFSYDVKMKEKGDIPEGYSVSREKKERFSLILESASTNQTSMYLCASSVTTSGLYNEQFFGPGTRLTVL.

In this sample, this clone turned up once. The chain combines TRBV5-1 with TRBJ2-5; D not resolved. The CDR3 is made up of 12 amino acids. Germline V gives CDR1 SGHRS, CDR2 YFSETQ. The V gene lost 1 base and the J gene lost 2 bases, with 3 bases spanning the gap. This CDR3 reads CASSLSQETQYF. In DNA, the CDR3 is TGCGCCAGCAGCTTGTCACAAGAGACCCAGTACTTC.

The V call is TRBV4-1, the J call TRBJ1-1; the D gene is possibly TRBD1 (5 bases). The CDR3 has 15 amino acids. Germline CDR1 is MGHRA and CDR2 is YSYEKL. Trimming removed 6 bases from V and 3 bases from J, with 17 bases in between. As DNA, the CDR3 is TGCGCCAGCAGAAGAGTGGGGACGGGGGACACTGAAGCTTTCTTT. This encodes CASRRVGTGDTEAFF.

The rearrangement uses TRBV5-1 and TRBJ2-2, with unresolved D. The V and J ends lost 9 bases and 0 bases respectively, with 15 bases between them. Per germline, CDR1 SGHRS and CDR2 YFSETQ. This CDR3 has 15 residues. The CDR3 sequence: CATASLTPNTGELFF. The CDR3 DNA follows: TGCGCCACCGCGAGTCTGACTCCGAACACCGGGGAGCTGTTTTTT.

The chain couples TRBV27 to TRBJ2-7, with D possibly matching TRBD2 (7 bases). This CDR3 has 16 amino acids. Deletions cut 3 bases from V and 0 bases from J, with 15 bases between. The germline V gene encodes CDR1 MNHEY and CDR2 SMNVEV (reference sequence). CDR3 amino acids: CASSLGGRRNSYEQYF. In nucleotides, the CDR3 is TGTGCCAGCAGTTTGGGGGGGCGGCGAAACTCCTACGAGCAGTACTTC.

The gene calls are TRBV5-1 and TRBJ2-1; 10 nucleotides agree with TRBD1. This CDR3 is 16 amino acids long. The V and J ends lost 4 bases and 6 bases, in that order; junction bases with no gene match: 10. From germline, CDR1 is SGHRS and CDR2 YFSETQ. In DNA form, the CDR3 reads TGCGCCAGCAGCCTAACCGGGACAGGGGTGGCCAATGAGCAGTTCTTC. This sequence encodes CASSLTGTGVANEQFF.

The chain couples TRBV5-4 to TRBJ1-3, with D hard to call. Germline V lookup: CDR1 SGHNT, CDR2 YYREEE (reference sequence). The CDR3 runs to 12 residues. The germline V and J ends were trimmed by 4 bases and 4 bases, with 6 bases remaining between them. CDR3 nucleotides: TGTGCCAGCAGCCCCGGGGGAAACACCATATATTTT. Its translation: CASSPGGNTIYF.

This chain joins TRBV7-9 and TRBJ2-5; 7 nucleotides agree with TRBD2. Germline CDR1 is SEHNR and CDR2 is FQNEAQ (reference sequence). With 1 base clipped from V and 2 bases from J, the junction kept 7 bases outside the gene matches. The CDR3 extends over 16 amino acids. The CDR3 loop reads CASSLEGWTRQETQYF. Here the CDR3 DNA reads TGTGCCAGCAGCTTAGAGGGTTGGACTAGACAAGAGACCCAGTACTTC.

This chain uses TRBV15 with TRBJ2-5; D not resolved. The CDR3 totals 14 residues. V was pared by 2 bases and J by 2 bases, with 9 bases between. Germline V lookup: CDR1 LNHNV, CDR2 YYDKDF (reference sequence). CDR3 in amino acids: CATSRTRFQETQYF. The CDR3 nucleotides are TGTGCCACCAGCAGAACCCGGTTTCAAGAGACCCAGTACTTC.

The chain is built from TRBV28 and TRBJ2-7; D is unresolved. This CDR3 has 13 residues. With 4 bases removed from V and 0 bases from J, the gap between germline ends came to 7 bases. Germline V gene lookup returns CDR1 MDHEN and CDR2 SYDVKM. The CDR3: CASSSRFSYEQYF. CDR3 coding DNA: TGTGCCAGCAGTTCGCGCTTCTCCTACGAGCAGTACTTC.

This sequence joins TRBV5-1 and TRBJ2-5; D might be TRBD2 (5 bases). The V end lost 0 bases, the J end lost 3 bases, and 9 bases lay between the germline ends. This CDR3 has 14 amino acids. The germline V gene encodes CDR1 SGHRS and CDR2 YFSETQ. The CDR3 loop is CASSLDPGKETQYF. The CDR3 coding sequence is TGCGCCAGCAGCTTGGATCCGGGGAAAGAGACCCAGTACTTC. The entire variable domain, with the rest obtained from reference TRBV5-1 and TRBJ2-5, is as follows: KAGVTQTPRYLIKTRGQQVTLSCSPISGHRSVSWYQQTPGQGLQFLFEYFSETQRNKGNFPGRFSGRQFSNSRSEMNVSTLELGDSALYLCASSLDPGKETQYFGPGTRLLVL.

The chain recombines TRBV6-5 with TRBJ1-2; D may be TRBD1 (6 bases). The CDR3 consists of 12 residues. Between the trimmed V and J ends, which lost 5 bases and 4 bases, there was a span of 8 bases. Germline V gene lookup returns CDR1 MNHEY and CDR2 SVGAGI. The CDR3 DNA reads TGTGCCAGCAGTCAGGGGCTCTATGGCTACACCTTC. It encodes CASSQGLYGYTF.

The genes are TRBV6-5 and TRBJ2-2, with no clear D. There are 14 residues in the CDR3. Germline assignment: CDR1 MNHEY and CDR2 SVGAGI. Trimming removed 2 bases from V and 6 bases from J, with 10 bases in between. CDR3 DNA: TGTGCCAGCAGTTACGTCAGTATGGCCGGGGAGCTGTTTTTT. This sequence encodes CASSYVSMAGELFF.